One sample yielded the 7 T cell receptor beta chains listed below, sequenced in a study of neoadjuvant anti-PD-1 for oral cavity cancer. Repertoires were generated with immunoSEQ multiplex PCR, while TCRdb's copy carries only in-frame clones and drops some. The sample has about 79,000 clones, approximately 82% seen once. The source was PBMCs, collected before nivolumab (anti-PD-1) treatment. These receptors originate from a person aged 35-79 years with oral cavity squamous cell carcinoma.

The CDR3 loop is CASSPRVGELFF. The CDR3 coding sequence is TGTGCCAGCAGCCCGAGGGTCGGGGAGCTGTTTTTT. The genes are TRBV5-6 and TRBJ2-2; possibly TRBD2 for D (5 bases). V lost 4 bases, J lost 7 bases, and 8 bases lay in between. Germline assignment: CDR1 SGHDT and CDR2 YYEEEE. The CDR3 contains 12 residues.

This clone showed up just a few times. The chain links TRBV2 to TRBJ2-5, with TRBD2 matching 11 bases. Germline V CDR1 and CDR2: SNHLY, FYNNEI. The CDR3 spans 15 residues. V shed 4 bases and J 4 bases; nucleotides not matched to a gene: 5. This chain's CDR3 is CASSASSGRGETQYF. In nucleotides, the CDR3 is TGTGCCAGCAGTGCGAGTAGCGGGAGGGGAGAGACCCAGTACTTC.

The chain joins TRBV11-3 to TRBJ2-7; D may correspond to TRBD1 or TRBD2 (5 bases each). Germline CDR1 is SGHNT and CDR2 is YENEEA. The CDR3 is 20 residues long. Trimming took 5 bases from V and 2 from J, leaving 31 bases between them. The CDR3 DNA reads as TGTGCCAGCAGCCACTTATTTACTGGGGCCGGGGACGCGACTGCCTACGAGCAGTACTTC. Its protein product is CASSHLFTGAGDATAYEQYF.

The gene calls are TRBV6-6 and TRBJ2-7; TRBD1 agrees at 9 bases. V lost 7 bases, J lost 2 bases, and 6 bases stayed unmatched. The CDR3 is 14 residues long. CDR1 and CDR2 (germline): MNHNY, SVGAGI (reference sequence). The CDR3 DNA is TGTGCCAGCAAGACGACAGGGGGGACCTACGAGCAGTACTTC. Amino acids: CASKTTGGTYEQYF.

The J gene is TRBJ2-7, the V gene TRBV27; TRBD1 matches 7 bases. The CDR3 is made up of 13 amino acids. Germline V gene sequence: CDR1 MNHEY, CDR2 SMNVEV (reference sequence). J gave up 2 bases and V 7 bases, and 5 bases lay outside the gene matches. The CDR3 spells CASTTGAAYEQYF. Here the CDR3 DNA reads TGTGCCAGCACTACAGGGGCCGCCTACGAGCAGTACTTC.

The CDR3, as DNA: TGTGCCAGCAGAGCGGGTCCCCCGGGAACTGAAGCTTTCTTT. Its translation is CASRAGPPGTEAFF. The chain uses TRBV7-3 and TRBJ1-1; unclear D gene. Trimming took 6 bases from V and 5 from J, leaving 16 bases between them. CDR1 and CDR2 (germline): SGHTA, FQGTGA. The CDR3 covers 14 residues. Using reference TRBV7-3 and TRBJ1-1 for the parts outside the CDR3, the full variable domain is GAGVSQTPSNKVTEKGKYVELRCDPISGHTALYWYRQSLGQGPEFLIYFQGTGAADDSGLPNDRFFAVRPEGSVSTLKIQRTERGDSAVYLCASRAGPPGTEAFFGQGTRLTVV.

This chain uses TRBV19 with TRBJ2-7; D is unresolved. V lost 3 bases, J lost 2 bases, and 11 bases lay in between. Germline loops: CDR1 LNHDA, CDR2 SQIVND (reference sequence). The CDR3 is 14 amino acids. The CDR3 DNA is TGTGCCAGTAGTATCGATAAGGGCACCTACGAGCAGTACTTC. Amino acid sequence: CASSIDKGTYEQYF.